This TCR beta chain is from a study of early T cells in non-severe SARS-CoV-2 infection. Across the whole study: Bulk RNA isolated from unsorted whole blood underwent sequencing; chains were not paired. Overall study findings and caveats: Missing private and CD4 specificities, VDJdb matching favored anti-spike CD8 responses.

Only a few counts were recorded for this clonotype. Its antigen is not known. This CDR3 has 15 amino acids. Trimming cost V 2 bases and J 0 bases, with 8 bases left between them. Germline V gives CDR1 MDHEN, CDR2 SYDVKM. Unique molecular identifier tags were affixed to discrete cDNA molecules. Each CDR3 protein gets one entry after TCRdb re-called the 5' RACE reads with MiXCR. Among approximately 77,000 distinct CDR3 sequences listed, about 12% were seen once. The material sequenced was whole blood. The chain carries TRBV28 and TRBJ2-1; D not certain. This receptor was taken from an adult who was a healthcare worker with PCR-confirmed SARS-CoV-2 infection or an uninfected control (not recorded which). CDR3 coding DNA: TGTGCCAGCAGTTTACTATCAGGCTCCTACAATGAGCAGTTCTTC. Amino acids: CASSLLSGSYNEQFF.